Below, one T cell receptor (beta chain) is given with its context. This sample was taken from a study of blood T cell repertoires in COVID-19. Whole-study context: The analysed material was cDNA or gDNA that came from T cells, B-cell-depleted T cells, or PBMCs.

Original methodology: Researchers report that nucleated cell counts were estimated from reference gene primer amplification. Clones were sequenced by immunoSEQ multiplex PCR, and TCRdb holds only the in-frame ones, with some missing. The V and J calls and the clone size are those of that table, but D and trimming were determined from the DNA. In the table there are 450,000 or so clones, 89% of which are singletons. It was during active infection that Seattle patients were enrolled and then longitudinally followed. This CDR3 region has 15 residues. Germline values: CDR1 LGHNA, CDR2 YSLEER. After removal of 3 bases from V and 1 base from J, the junction contained 3 bases not matched to a gene.

This sequence was found in a woman aged 40 to 50 with COVID-19, enrolled during active disease. The gene calls are TRBV4-3 and TRBJ1-1; 9 bases line up with TRBD1. The sample consisted of peripheral blood. CDR3 bases: TGCGCCAGCAGCCATATACAGGGGGCGAACACTGAAGCTTTCTTT. This gives the protein CASSHIQGANTEAFF.